This paragraph reports one T cell receptor beta chain. The data are from a study of long-term antiretroviral therapy in people with HIV. Researchers report immunoSEQ v3.0 was run at survey level. Some clones are missing from TCRdb's copy, which holds only in-frame ones; the method was immunoSEQ multiplex PCR. The sample includes just under 40,000 clones, 75% to 90% of them seen just once. The material sequenced was unsorted PBMCs, taken just before starting antiretroviral therapy. The clonotype comes from a young woman with HIV.

The CDR3 region has the DNA TGTGCCAGCAGCCAACAGGAGTATAGGGAGACCCAGTACTTC. Its protein is CASSQQEYRETQYF. The chain joins TRBV7-9 to TRBJ2-5; maybe TRBD1 (5 bases). In germline, CDR1 is SEHNR, CDR2 FQNEAQ (reference sequence). V lost 5 bases to trimming and J lost 5 bases, with 15 bases between them. CDR3 length: 14 amino acids.